This entry is about one TCR beta chain. Its target is not known. These data are taken from a study of cytomegalovirus exposure and HLA in healthy donors. Method: immunoSEQ multiplex PCR; TCRdb's copy keeps in-frame clones and lacks some. The table lists around 260,000 clones, about 90% of them singletons. Study-wide findings and caveats: The authors confirmed in vitro that three CMV-associated chains were specific for CMV antigens. According to a later analysis, TCR clusters from the first cohort tended to co-occur in the roughly 110 validation repertoires. Overall, roughly 160 TCR beta chains were annotated as cytomegalovirus-associated.

This receptor was obtained from a woman in her twenties or thirties in good health and CMV-seronegative. Sequencing was done on a sample of PBMCs.

CDR3 loop: CATGTSGRVEQYF. CDR3 bases: TGTGCCACAGGGACTAGCGGGAGGGTTGAGCAGTACTTC. The chain joins TRBV6-5 to TRBJ2-7; 16 bases map to TRBD2. The CDR3 length is 13 residues. From germline, CDR1 is MNHEY and CDR2 SVGAGI. With V trimmed by 10 bases and J by 7 bases, 4 bases remained unmatched.